Listed below are T cell receptor beta chains from one sample, sequenced in a study of beta chain features in type 1 diabetes. Profiling relied on immunoSEQ multiplex PCR, and the TCRdb table lists in-frame clones only, not all of them. Of 250,000 to 300,000 clones listed, 8% are singletons. The sample was central memory CD4+ T cells from blood. These receptors all come from a woman between 18 and 30 years old in good health. Both conserved end residues are part of each CDR3. The D gene is left open where the match is weak. Only part of the rows carry a size: once, few, many, or a class if the clone is expanded.

cdr3_aa | cdr3_nt | d_call | v_call | clone_size | j_call
CASSPGLGTEAFF | TGTGCCAGCTCACCAGGGCTGGGCACTGAAGCTTTCTTT | . | TRBV18 | . | TRBJ1-1
CSVAPGREYEPQHF | TGCAGCGTTGCCCCGGGCCGGGAGTACGAGCCCCAGCATTTT | . | TRBV29-1 | . | TRBJ1-5
CASSRQENTEAFF | TGTGCCAGCAGCCGACAGGAGAACACTGAAGCTTTCTTT | . | TRBV7-2 | few | TRBJ1-1
CASSQGSRGVYEQFF | TGCGCCAGCAGCCAAGGTAGCAGGGGGGTATATGAGCAGTTCTTC | . | TRBV4-3 | few | TRBJ2-1
CASRKEYSGNEQFF | TGTGCCAGCAGGAAGGAGTATAGCGGAAATGAGCAGTTCTTC | . | TRBV2 | . | TRBJ2-1
CASSLTGVKTQYF | TGTGCCAGTAGCTTGACAGGGGTCAAGACCCAGTACTTC | TRBD1 | TRBV19 | many | TRBJ2-5
CASPPGQGFWNTEAFF | TGTGCCAGCCCACCGGGACAGGGGTTTTGGAACACTGAAGCTTTCTTT | TRBD1 | TRBV28 | . | TRBJ1-1
CASSPPGGGPNTGELFF | TGTGCCAGCAGTCCCCCTGGGGGAGGGCCGAACACCGGGGAGCTGTTTTTT | TRBD2 | TRBV7-3 | . | TRBJ2-2
CASSPVPRVMSGYTF | TGTGCCAGCAGCCCCGTCCCGAGGGTGATGAGTGGCTACACCTTC | . | TRBV9 | few | TRBJ1-2
CASSVSAGNTGELFF | TGTGCCAGCAGCGTCTCAGCGGGGAACACCGGGGAGCTGTTTTTT | . | TRBV9 | few | TRBJ2-2
CASTSGITIEQFF | TGCGCCAGCACTAGCGGGATTACAATTGAGCAGTTCTTC | TRBD2 | TRBV5-1 | . | TRBJ2-1
CASRTGARDEQFF | TGTGCCAGCAGGACAGGGGCGAGGGATGAGCAGTTCTTC | TRBD1 | TRBV2 | . | TRBJ2-1
CASSQATEKLFF | TGTGCCAGCAGCCAAGCTACAGAAAAACTGTTTTTT | . | TRBV4-2 | few | TRBJ1-4
CASRITGGMVNTEAFF | TGTGCCAGCAGGATCACAGGGGGCATGGTAAACACTGAAGCTTTCTTT | TRBD1 | TRBV5-4 | . | TRBJ1-1
CASSLTGGSGANVLTF | TGTGCCAGCAGCTTAACAGGAGGGTCTGGGGCCAACGTCCTGACTTTC | . | TRBV7-9 | few | TRBJ2-6
CASSFPGHNEKLFF | TGTGCCAGCAGCTTCCCGGGCCACAATGAAAAACTGTTTTTT | . | TRBV7-2 | few | TRBJ1-4
CASSYSKIGGYGYTF | TGTGCCAGCAGTTACTCGAAAATAGGGGGCTATGGCTACACCTTC | . | TRBV6-5 | . | TRBJ1-2
CASSHTGTSRYQETQYF | TGTGCCAGCAGCCACACCGGGACTAGCAGGTACCAAGAGACCCAGTACTTC | TRBD2 | TRBV7-9 | few | TRBJ2-5
CASSSPFRGDYEQYF | TGTGCCAGCAGCTCCCCGTTCAGGGGGGACTACGAGCAGTACTTC | . | TRBV11-2 | . | TRBJ2-7
CASSESTGGDEKLFF | TGTGCCAGCAGCGAGTCGACAGGAGGGGACGAAAAACTGTTTTTT | . | TRBV9 | . | TRBJ1-4
CASHPGGVNTGELFF | TGTGCCAGTCACCCTGGGGGGGTTAACACCGGGGAGCTGTTTTTT | TRBD2 | TRBV28 | . | TRBJ2-2
CASSFYNSGQFF | TGTGCCAGCAGTTTCTATAATTCGGGGCAGTTCTTC | . | TRBV27 | few | TRBJ2-1
CASSQGVGLATSRTDTQYF | TGTGCCAGCAGCCAAGGAGTCGGACTAGCGACCTCAAGAACAGATACGCAGTATTTT | TRBD2 | TRBV4-2 | . | TRBJ2-3
CPQRAQYF | TGTCCTCAAAGGGCCCAGTACTTC | . | TRBV7-9 | few | TRBJ2-5
CASSLSLAGGRIKLFF | TGTGCCAGCAGCTTAAGCTTAGCGGGGGGCCGAATCAAGCTGTTTTTT | TRBD2 | TRBV7-2 | few | TRBJ2-2
CASSHRLAGYNEQFF | TGTGCCAGCAGCCACCGACTAGCGGGATACAATGAGCAGTTCTTC | TRBD2 | TRBV7-2 | many | TRBJ2-1
CASSRNRDRPGELFF | TGTGCCAGCAGCCGTAACAGGGATCGGCCCGGGGAGCTGTTTTTT | . | TRBV5-4 | few | TRBJ2-2
CASRTGGGTDTQYF | TGTGCCAGCAGGACAGGGGGCGGCACAGATACGCAGTATTTT | TRBD1 | TRBV2 | few | TRBJ2-3
CASSHSMGGADTQYF | TGTGCCAGCTCACACAGTATGGGGGGCGCAGATACGCAGTATTTT | . | TRBV18 | . | TRBJ2-3
CASSPGTSGRNEQFF | TGTGCCAGCAGTCCCGGGACTAGCGGGAGGAATGAGCAGTTCTTC | TRBD2 | TRBV2 | few | TRBJ2-1
CASSQDGTGDLNEQFF | TGCGCCAGCAGCCAAGATGGGACAGGGGATCTCAATGAGCAGTTCTTC | TRBD1 | TRBV4-1 | . | TRBJ2-1
CASSYSIGTGNEQFF | TGTGCCAGCAGTTACTCGATTGGGACAGGGAATGAGCAGTTCTTC | TRBD1 | TRBV6-6 | many | TRBJ2-1
CASSLSTDTQYF | TGCGCCAGCAGCCTATCCACAGATACGCAGTATTTT | . | TRBV5-1 | . | TRBJ2-3
CAWSVGGIRTGELFF | TGTGCCTGGAGCGTAGGGGGGATCAGGACCGGGGAGCTGTTTTTT | . | TRBV30 | . | TRBJ2-2
CASGRGGLYGYTF | TGTGCCAGCGGCCGGGGGGGCCTCTATGGCTACACCTTC | . | TRBV7-2 | . | TRBJ1-2
CASSIPPRPGVGEQFF | TGTGCCAGCAGCATCCCGCCAAGGCCCGGGGTGGGTGAGCAGTTCTTC | . | TRBV21-1 | many | TRBJ2-1
CASSPLGTAYEQYF | TGCGCCAGCAGCCCCTTGGGGACTGCCTACGAGCAGTACTTC | . | TRBV5-1 | . | TRBJ2-7
CASSFSGMGETQYF | TGCGCCAGCAGCTTTTCAGGGATGGGGGAGACCCAGTACTTC | . | TRBV5-1 | few | TRBJ2-5
CASSYGRLNTGELFF | TGTGCCAGCTCATACGGAAGACTAAACACCGGGGAGCTGTTTTTT | . | TRBV11-1 | few | TRBJ2-2
CASSIERRTEAFF | TGTGCCAGTAGTATAGAACGACGGACTGAAGCTTTCTTT | . | TRBV19 | few | TRBJ1-1
CASSSPGGRSDTQYF | TGTGCCAGCAGCTCCCCCGGAGGGCGCTCAGATACGCAGTATTTT | . | TRBV5-4 | few | TRBJ2-3
CASSLGQNTGELFF | TGTGCTAGCAGCCTAGGACAGAACACCGGGGAGCTGTTTTTT | . | TRBV7-7 | . | TRBJ2-2
CASSLDSSDTQYF | TGCGCCAGCAGCTTGGACAGCTCGGATACGCAGTATTTT | . | TRBV5-1 | few | TRBJ2-3
CASSPFEGLQTQYF | TGTGCCAGCAGCCCGTTTGAGGGCCTACAGACCCAGTACTTC | . | TRBV7-2 | many | TRBJ2-5
CASSFLAGGQGSQETQYF | TGTGCCAGCAGCTTCCTAGCGGGGGGGCAGGGTTCCCAAGAGACCCAGTACTTC | TRBD2 | TRBV7-2 | . | TRBJ2-5
CASTKQTSADTQYF | TGTGCCAGCACCAAACAGACGAGCGCAGATACGCAGTATTTT | . | TRBV27 | . | TRBJ2-3
CASRLGQLDTQYF | TGTGCCAGCAGATTGGGACAGTTAGACACCCAGTACTTC | TRBD1 | TRBV6-1 | few | TRBJ2-5
CASSVAYNGYTF | TGTGCCAGCAGCGTAGCCTATAATGGCTACACCTTC | . | TRBV9 | . | TRBJ1-2
CASSSGTLLETQYF | TGTGCCAGCAGCTCCGGGACACTGCTAGAGACCCAGTACTTC | . | TRBV5-4 | few | TRBJ2-5
CASSPAGTGIGKLFF | TGTGCCAGCAGCCCCGCCGGGACAGGGATCGGAAAACTGTTTTTT | TRBD1 | TRBV7-9 | . | TRBJ1-4
CASSLFEPGANQPQHF | TGTGCCAGCAGCTTGTTCGAGCCGGGAGCTAATCAGCCCCAGCATTTT | . | TRBV5-6 | few | TRBJ1-5
CASGDRRTDTQYF | TGTGCCAGCGGGGACCGACGCACAGATACGCAGTATTTT | . | TRBV9 | . | TRBJ2-3
CASSLHRSSGGQETQYF | TGTGCCAGCAGCCTTCACCGCTCTAGCGGGGGGCAAGAGACCCAGTACTTC | TRBD2 | TRBV7-9 | . | TRBJ2-5
CASSQADRTQRNEQFF | TGTGCCAGCAGCCAGGCCGACAGGACCCAGAGGAATGAGCAGTTCTTC | . | TRBV14 | many | TRBJ2-1